A selection of T cell receptor beta chains follows, all from one sample in a study of neurological immune-mediated disorders. One entry per CDR3 protein results from TCRdb running MiXCR on the 5' RACE reads. Among about 39,000 distinct CDR3 sequences, less than 9% were seen once, and the ten largest hold 5.7%. Sequenced input: CD4+ T cells from blood. Receptor source: a man aged 45 to 65 in good health. CDR3s include the opening cysteine and the closing phenylalanine or tryptophan. A D gene is named only where the DNA matches it firmly. Size is stated for part of the rows, as once, few or many counts, or as a class when the clone is expanded.

>TRBJ2-7|21|TRBV5-1|-|many
TGCGCCAGCAGCTTGGCCGAAGGGGTGGCTCTCCATTTAAGTCGATTCTACGAGCAGTACTTC
CASSLAEGVALHLSRFYEQYF
>TRBJ2-6|18|TRBV7-9|TRBD1|many
TGTGCCAGCAGCAGCCGGGACAGGGCTCTCGCTGGGGCCAACGTCCTGACTTTC
CASSSRDRALAGANVLTF
>TRBJ2-1|15|TRBV7-2|TRBD2|many
TGTGCCAGCTCGATTAGCGGGGTCTCCTACAATGAGCAGTTCTTC
CASSISGVSYNEQFF
>TRBJ2-1|15|TRBV5-1|TRBD2|few
TGCGCCACCACTCTAGCGGGAGGGCCTTACAATGAGCAGTTCTTC
CATTLAGGPYNEQFF
>TRBJ1-5|13|TRBV20-1|-|many
TGCAGTGCTAGGGGGGAGCCCCATCAGCCCCAGCATTTT
CSARGEPHQPQHF
>TRBJ1-1|14|TRBV12-3/TRBV12-4|-|many
TGTGCCAGCAGCCGACCCCCAGGGTCGGGTGAAGCTTTCTTT
CASSRPPGSGEAFF
>TRBJ2-7|16|TRBV20-1|TRBD2|many
TGCAGTGCTACGGGGGGGACTAGCGGGATTCTCTACGAGCAGTACTTC
CSATGGTSGILYEQYF
>TRBJ1-1|14|TRBV20-1|-|many
TGCAGTGCTAGGTTGGGCGGGGCGAACACTGAAGCTTTCTTT
CSARLGGANTEAFF
>TRBJ2-2|16|TRBV7-9|TRBD2|many
TGTGCCAGCAGCGGACTAGCGGGAGGGAACACCGGGGAGCTGTTTTTT
CASSGLAGGNTGELFF
>TRBJ2-1|14|TRBV10-3|-|many
TGTGCCATCAGGAACATGGGAGGATACAATGAGCAGTTCTTC
CAIRNMGGYNEQFF
>TRBJ2-2|13|TRBV7-7|-|many
TGTGCCAGCAGCCCTCAGAGGACCGGGGAGCTGTTTTTT
CASSPQRTGELFF
>TRBJ2-1|16|TRBV19|TRBD1|many
TGTGCCAGTAGCCAGACAGGGAGAGGCTCCTACAATGAGCAGTTCTTC
CASSQTGRGSYNEQFF
>TRBJ2-7|13|TRBV6-2/TRBV6-3|TRBD2|many
TGTGCCAGCAGGCCTAGCGGTTCCTACGAGCAGTACTTC
CASRPSGSYEQYF
>TRBJ2-7|12|TRBV20-1|TRBD2|-
TGCAGAGCAGGGACTAGCGGCTACGAGCAGTACTTC
CRAGTSGYEQYF
>TRBJ2-7|14|TRBV5-1|TRBD2|many
TGCGCCAGCAGCTTGGGACTAGCGGGAGCCGAGCAGTACTTC
CASSLGLAGAEQYF
>TRBJ2-5|16|TRBV6-1|-|-
TGTGACAGCAGTGAATGGAGTAGCGCGATCCAAGAGACCCAGTACTTC
CDSSEWSSAIQETQYF
>TRBJ2-1|14|TRBV5-1|-|many
TGCGCCAGCAGCCCGGGACCCTCTTACAATGAGCAGTTCTTC
CASSPGPSYNEQFF
>TRBJ2-5|13|TRBV24-1|TRBD2|many
TGTGCCACCAACCTTGCGGGGGATGAGACCCAGTACTTC
CATNLAGDETQYF
>TRBJ2-4|13|TRBV6-5|-|many
TGTGCCAGCAGTTTACACCCCAAAAACATTCAGTACTTC
CASSLHPKNIQYF
>TRBJ1-2|12|TRBV29-1|-|-
TGCAGCGTTGAATATACAGTCTATGGCTACACCTTC
CSVEYTVYGYTF
>TRBJ2-2|16|TRBV4-1|TRBD2|many
TGCGCCAGCAGTCTAGCGGGAGGGCCTGAAACCGGGGAGCTGTTTTTT
CASSLAGGPETGELFF
>TRBJ2-1|13|TRBV18|-|many
TGTGCCAGCTCACCACCAGGAGGGGGTGAGCAGTTCTTC
CASSPPGGGEQFF
>TRBJ2-7|15|TRBV28|TRBD1|many
TGTGCCAGCAGTCCAGTGGACAGGGGGGCCTACGAGCAGTACTTC
CASSPVDRGAYEQYF
>TRBJ2-3|15|TRBV5-1|TRBD2|-
TGCGCCAGCAGATCCCCTAGCGGGTACACAGATACGCAGTATTTT
CASRSPSGYTDTQYF
>TRBJ2-3|15|TRBV5-6|TRBD1|many
TGTGCCAGCAGCTTGGGACAGGGGACCACAGATACGCAGTATTTT
CASSLGQGTTDTQYF
>TRBJ2-5|16|TRBV5-1|-|-
TGCGCCAGCAGCTTGTGGCAGGGTCGGTCGGGAGAGACCCAGTACTTC
CASSLWQGRSGETQYF
>TRBJ2-3|13|TRBV6-2/TRBV6-3|TRBD2|many
TGTGCCAGCAGCAAAGGACTAGTCAATACGCAGTATTTT
CASSKGLVNTQYF
>TRBJ2-7|19|TRBV6-5|TRBD2|-
TGTGCCAGCAGTAACCCTGGACTAATGGCGTCTAGCGGGAGCTACGAGCAGTACTTC
CASSNPGLMASSGSYEQYF
>TRBJ2-5|13|TRBV4-2|-|many
TGTGCCAGCAGTACCGGTGGGCGGGAGACCCAGTACTTC
CASSTGGRETQYF
>TRBJ2-1|16|TRBV18|TRBD2|many
TGTGCCAGCTCACCACCGCGGCGAGCGGGAGGGGGTGAGCAGTTCTTC
CASSPPRRAGGGEQFF
>TRBJ2-3|15|TRBV5-1|TRBD2|many
TGCGCCAGCAGTTCTAGCGGGCCGAGCACAGATACGCAGTATTTT
CASSSSGPSTDTQYF
>TRBJ2-7|16|TRBV20-1|TRBD2|many
TGCAGTGCTAGAGTCCTAGCGGGAGGGTCTCCCCACGAGCAGTACTTC
CSARVLAGGSPHEQYF
>TRBJ1-5|15|TRBV5-1|-|-
TGCGCCAGCAGCTTGGAGGACAGCCTCCGTCAGCCCCAGCATTTT
CASSLEDSLRQPQHF
>TRBJ2-1|17|TRBV20-1|-|many
TGCAGTGCTAGAGATAAAGAGGCGGGCCCTTTCTCCAATGAGCAGTTCTTC
CSARDKEAGPFSNEQFF
>TRBJ2-7|16|TRBV20-1|TRBD1|many
TGCAGTGCTAGAGGTTCCGGGACAGGGTACCCCTACGAGCAGTACTTC
CSARGSGTGYPYEQYF
>TRBJ2-2|19|TRBV7-9|TRBD2|many
TGTGCCAGCAGCGCCCCCGGGACTAGCGGAAAGACGTGGACCGGGGAGCTGTTTTTT
CASSAPGTSGKTWTGELFF
>TRBJ2-6|16|TRBV3-1|-|many
TGTGCCAGCAGCCCCCAACCCCGCTCCGGGGCCAACGTCCTGACTTTC
CASSPQPRSGANVLTF
>TRBJ2-1|14|TRBV20-1|-|many
TGCAGTGCAAGCCGGCCCGGACGAGACAATGAGCAGTTCTTC
CSASRPGRDNEQFF
>TRBJ2-5|11|TRBV20-1|-|many
TGCAGTGCTAGCGGGATAGAGACCCAGTACTTC
CSASGIETQYF
>TRBJ2-1|15|TRBV5-6|TRBD2|many
TGTGCCAGCAGCTTGGGACTAGCGGGAAACAATGAGCAGTTCTTC
CASSLGLAGNNEQFF
>TRBJ2-4|15|TRBV10-2|-|many
TGCGCCAGCAGGGGGGCCCGCCTGGCCAAAAACATTCAGTACTTC
CASRGARLAKNIQYF
>TRBJ1-5|13|TRBV7-2|-|many
TGTGCCAGCTGCGTCGTGAGCAATCAGCCCCAGCATTTT
CASCVVSNQPQHF
>TRBJ2-7|11|TRBV7-2|-|once
TGTGCCAGCTGTCCTTCTTACGAGCAGTACTTC
CASCPSYEQYF
>TRBJ2-5|13|TRBV5-1|-|-
TGCGCCGGCAGCCCGGACGTACAGGAGACCCAGTACTTC
CAGSPDVQETQYF
>TRBJ2-7|13|TRBV2|TRBD1|many
TGTGCCAGCACCCCACGGACAGGCTACGAGCAGTACTTC
CASTPRTGYEQYF
>TRBJ2-7|14|TRBV28|TRBD1|many
TGTGCCAGCAGTTCCGGGACAGGCACCTACGAGCAGTACTTC
CASSSGTGTYEQYF
>TRBJ2-1|15|TRBV20-1|TRBD2|many
TGCAGTGCTAGGTGGCAGCTAGCGGGATCAGCTGAGCAGTTCTTC
CSARWQLAGSAEQFF
>TRBJ2-7|14|TRBV7-2|-|many
TGTGCCAGCAGCTTAGGGGGAATTAGCTACGAGCAGTACTTC
CASSLGGISYEQYF
>TRBJ1-2|15|TRBV5-1|-|many
TGCGCCAGCAGTCCGGGGCAGGCAGTCTGGAGTGGCTACACCTTC
CASSPGQAVWSGYTF